One and the same sample provided the 9 T cell receptor beta chains below, sequenced in a study of regulatory T cells in long-lasting Graves disease. The TCR beta library used iRepertoire HTBI primers with Arm-PCR amplification of CDR3. TCRdb re-called the multiplex PCR reads with MiXCR, one entry per CDR3 protein. This sample carries roughly 610,000 distinct CDR3 sequences, roughly 15% of them seen once, and the ten largest clones take 15% to 20%. The time point: newly diagnosed GD, antithyroid drugs for less than 3 months. PBMC RNA was the source of the TCR library. These same records also appear under a second study, on T cells in Graves' hyperthyroidism and ophthalmopathy.

This sample comprised peripheral blood mononuclear cells (PBMCs), obtained at new diagnosis, from a patient treated with antithyroid drugs. The receptors come from a woman in her twenties or thirties with Graves disease.

Ten or more counts support this clonotype. V gene TRBV6-1 combines with J gene TRBJ2-7, with a possible D match to TRBD2 (5 bases). The germline V gene encodes CDR1 MNHNS and CDR2 SASEGT. Trimming cost V 6 bases and J 3 bases, with 18 bases left between them. The CDR3 is made up of 15 amino acids. The CDR3 sequence is CASSPRGAPLYEQYF. DNA for the CDR3: TGTGCCAGCAGCCCACGGGGAGCTCCCCTCTACGAGCAGTACTTC.

This clonotype showed up many times. This chain joins TRBV25-1 and TRBJ2-7, with no clear D. V lost 5 bases and J lost 3, with 11 bases in between. The CDR3 is made up of 13 amino acids. Germline V gene data show CDR1 as MGHDK and CDR2 as SYGVNS. CDR3 in DNA: TGTGCCAGCAGTCCAGCCGGATTCTACGAGCAGTACTTC. It encodes CASSPAGFYEQYF.

The table lists this clonotype with many counts. The V and J genes are TRBV11-1 and TRBJ1-6; D gene uncertain. The CDR3 contains 14 residues. Deletions cut 4 bases from V and 6 bases from J, with 10 bases between. Germline V gives CDR1 SGHAT, CDR2 FQDESV (reference sequence). Here the CDR3 DNA reads TGTGCCAGCAGCTGGCGGGATTCTAATTCACCCCTCCACTTT. It specifies CASSWRDSNSPLHF.

This clonotype showed up many times. V and J are TRBV5-1 and TRBJ2-7; 9 bases align to TRBD2. Germline CDR1 SGHRS, CDR2 YFSETQ. The CDR3 spans 15 residues. V lost 4 bases, J lost 0 bases, and 5 bases stayed unmatched. The CDR3 region has the DNA TGCGCCAGCAGCACAGGACTAGCGACCTCCTACGAGCAGTACTTC. Its translation: CASSTGLATSYEQYF.

This clonotype was seen repeatedly, ten times or more. The chain recombines TRBV12-3 or TRBV12-4 with TRBJ1-2; D is perhaps TRBD1 (5 bases). Trimming shortened V by 6 bases and J by 0 bases, and 14 bases separated the two germline ends. The CDR3 extends over 15 amino acids. This chain's CDR3 is CASSTTGGANYGYTF. For the CDR3, the DNA is TGTGCCAGCAGCACAACAGGTGGAGCTAACTATGGCTACACCTTC.

For this clonotype: Since the CDR3 does not end with the conserved phenylalanine or tryptophan, this likely comes from a read error. The V and J genes are TRBV6-1 and TRBJ2-1, with 7 bases fitting TRBD2. Germline V gene sequence: CDR1 MNHNS, CDR2 SASEGT. J lost 2 bases, V lost 6 bases, and 4 bases had no gene match. This CDR3 spans 14 amino acids. DNA for the CDR3: TGTGCCAGCAGCCGCGGGACTACCTACAATGAGCAGTTCTCC. Translated, it gives CASSRGTTYNEQFS.

This clonotype was detected many times. J is TRBJ2-7 and V is TRBV28, with 13 bases matching TRBD2. CDR1 MDHEN and CDR2 SYDVKM come from the germline V gene. The CDR3 spans 16 residues. V shed 4 bases, J shed 7 bases, and the junction held 10 bases outside the gene matches. CDR3 residues: CASSSKLAGGPGEQYF. CDR3 sequence (DNA): TGTGCCAGCAGTTCGAAACTAGCGGGAGGGCCGGGGGAGCAGTACTTC. The complete variable domain, with remaining parts taken from reference TRBV28 and TRBJ2-7, reads DVKVTQSSRYLVKRTGEKVFLECVQDMDHENMFWYRQDPGLGLRLIYFSYDVKMKEKGDIPEGYSVSREKKERFSLILESASTNQTSMYLCASSSKLAGGPGEQYFGPGTRLTVT.

This clonotype was observed a handful of times. The genes are TRBV6-1 and TRBJ1-5; D remains ambiguous. This CDR3 is built from 15 residues. V was pared by 6 bases and J by 0 bases, with 12 bases between. The V gene's germline CDR1 is MNHNS and CDR2 SASEGT. The chain's CDR3 is CASRIQEYSNQPQHF. The CDR3 DNA is TGTGCCAGCAGGATTCAGGAATATAGCAATCAGCCCCAGCATTTT.

In this sample, this clonotype turned up many times. The rearrangement uses TRBV6-1 and TRBJ1-5; no firm D call. The CDR3 runs to 15 residues. Deletions cut 6 bases from V and 6 bases from J, with 18 bases between. Germline values: CDR1 MNHNS, CDR2 SASEGT. The CDR3 loop reads CASSRSEGRSQPQHF. The CDR3 region has the DNA TGTGCCAGCAGCCGTTCAGAGGGCCGAAGTCAGCCCCAGCATTTT.